Presented here are 21 T cell receptor beta chains from one specimen sequenced in a study of blood T cell repertoires in COVID-19. The method was immunoSEQ multiplex PCR; TCRdb's version includes in-frame clones alone and lacks a portion of them. The data hold roughly 250,000 clones, with 80% to 90% observed a single time. Sequencing was carried out using PBMCs or T cells enriched from blood (not recorded which). The receptors stem from a woman aged 18-29 years who had recovered from COVID-19.

The V gene is TRBV9, the J gene TRBJ2-4; D gene unclear. CDR1 and CDR2 from the germline V gene are SGDLS and YYNGEE. V lost 6 bases to trimming and J lost 0 bases, with 10 bases between them. The CDR3 is made up of 14 amino acids. The CDR3 loop reads CASNSPGAKNIQYF. In DNA form, the CDR3 reads TGTGCCAGCAACTCCCCCGGAGCCAAAAACATTCAGTACTTC. The full variable domain, its missing parts supplied by reference TRBV9 and TRBJ2-4, is DSGVTQTPKHLITATGQRVTLRCSPRSGDLSVYWYQQSLDQGLQFLIQYYNGEERAKGNILERFSAQQFPDLHSELNLSSLELGDSALYFCASNSPGAKNIQYFGAGTRLSVL.

This clone was detected only a few times. The chain is built from TRBV2 and TRBJ2-7; maybe TRBD1 (7 bases). V lost 6 bases, J lost 0 bases, and 15 bases lay in between. Germline V lookup: CDR1 SNHLY, CDR2 FYNNEI. This CDR3 is 15 amino acids long. In DNA form, the CDR3 reads TGTGCCAGCAGATCTAGACAGGGAGGCTCCTACGAGCAGTACTTC. It yields the protein CASRSRQGGSYEQYF.

V gene TRBV28 combines with J gene TRBJ1-1; D is possibly TRBD1 (5 bases). The CDR3 runs to 15 residues. V was pared by 1 base and J by 6 bases, with 15 bases between. The germline V gene has CDR1 MDHEN and CDR2 SYDVKM. The CDR3 region has the DNA TGTGCCAGCAGTTTATCGGAGGGGCATGTATCTGAAGCTTTCTTT. Its translation: CASSLSEGHVSEAFF.

This clone came up once. The rearrangement uses TRBV5-6 and TRBJ1-2; D gene ambiguous. The V and J ends lost 1 base and 9 bases respectively, with 7 bases between them. The CDR3 is 11 amino acids. Per germline, CDR1 SGHDT and CDR2 YYEEEE. The DNA of the CDR3 is TGTGCCAGCAGCTTGCAAGAGAGCTACACCTTC. Translation: CASSLQESYTF.

V usage is TRBV25-1 and J usage is TRBJ2-7; 10 positions match TRBD2. The V and J ends lost 0 bases and 3 bases, in that order; junction bases with no gene match: 2. CDR3 length equals 15 residues. The germline gives CDR1 MGHDK, CDR2 SYGVNS. For the CDR3, the DNA is TGTGCCAGCAGTGAATATGGGACTAGCGACTACGAGCAGTACTTC. The encoded protein is CASSEYGTSDYEQYF.

The rearrangement links TRBV7-2 to TRBJ2-5; TRBD2 might be the D (6 bases). Per the germline V gene, CDR1 is SGHTA and CDR2 is FQGNSA. V lost 5 bases and J lost 5, with 18 bases in between. The CDR3 sequence is 15 residues long. The CDR3 loop is CASSSGLTEGETQYF. For the CDR3, the DNA is TGTGCCAGCAGCAGCGGGCTAACTGAGGGGGAGACCCAGTACTTC.

The rearrangement joins TRBV18 to TRBJ2-7; a possible D gene is TRBD2 (5 bases). The CDR3 contains 15 residues. The V and J ends lost 1 base and 5 bases respectively, with 15 bases between them. Per germline, CDR1 KGHSH and CDR2 LQKENI. The CDR3 is CASSPLSGVANEQYF. Written as DNA, the CDR3 is TGTGCCAGCTCACCACTCTCCGGGGTAGCCAACGAGCAGTACTTC.

The V gene is TRBV5-6, the J gene TRBJ1-2; TRBD1 agrees at 7 bases. The junction had 4 bases not matched to a gene; V was cut back by 0 bases and J by 5 bases. From germline, CDR1 is SGHDT and CDR2 YYEEEE. The CDR3 contains 14 residues. CDR3 bases: TGTGCCAGCAGCTTGGTGACAGGGACGTATGGCTACACCTTC. Its protein is CASSLVTGTYGYTF. Based on the CDR3 plus reference TRBV5-6 and TRBJ1-2, the full variable domain is DAGVTQSPTHLIKTRGQQVTLRCSPKSGHDTVSWYQQALGQGPQFIFQYYEEEERQRGNFPDRFSGHQFPNYSSELNVNALLLGDSALYLCASSLVTGTYGYTFGSGTRLTVV.

The rearrangement joins TRBV7-8 to TRBJ2-7; 7 bases fit TRBD2. Looked up from germline, CDR1 is SGHVS and CDR2 is FQNEAQ. The CDR3 sequence is 12 residues long. J gave up 4 bases and V 6 bases, and 3 bases lay outside the gene matches. CDR3 sequence reads: CASSWGGYEQYF. In DNA, the CDR3 is TGTGCCAGCAGTTGGGGGGGGTACGAGCAGTACTTC.

The chain recombines TRBV10-3 with TRBJ1-2, with 9 bases identical to TRBD1. V dropped 3 bases and J dropped 4; count of bases not matched to a gene: 9. This CDR3 comprises 16 residues. The germline CDR1 and CDR2 sequences are ENHRY and SYGVKD. The DNA for the CDR3 is TGTGCCATCAGTGAATTCCTTACGGGACAGGGCTATGGCTACACCTTC. It specifies CAISEFLTGQGYGYTF.

V usage is TRBV6-5 and J usage is TRBJ1-3, with 7 bases that match TRBD1. V was clipped by 7 bases and J by 2 bases; unmatched bases: 8. CDR3 length: 15 amino acids. The germline V gene encodes CDR1 MNHEY and CDR2 SVGAGI. CDR3 coding DNA: TGTGCCAGCACCTTCAGGGGGGAAGCTGGAAACACCATATATTTT. Translated, it gives CASTFRGEAGNTIYF.

The J gene is TRBJ2-7, the V gene TRBV14, with 8 bases that match TRBD2. The germline CDR1 and CDR2 sequences are SGHDN and FVKESK. The length of the CDR3 is 15 residues. The junction had 3 bases not matched to a gene; V was cut back by 2 bases and J by 0 bases. CDR3: CASSQPGGRSYEQYF. The DNA for the CDR3 is TGTGCCAGCAGCCAACCGGGAGGGCGCTCCTACGAGCAGTACTTC.

The chain joins TRBV7-9 to TRBJ2-5; D ambiguous. Germline-derived CDR1 and CDR2 are SEHNR and FQNEAQ (reference sequence). The CDR3 runs 14 residues. Trimming removed 4 bases at V and 3 bases at J, with 12 bases between. CDR3 sequence (DNA): TGTGCCAGCAGCTCTGGATGGGCAAAAGAGACCCAGTACTTC. This gives the protein CASSSGWAKETQYF.

The chain combines TRBV15 with TRBJ2-3; TRBD2 agrees at 10 bases. V lost 2 bases, J lost 0 bases, and 11 bases stayed unmatched. Germline values: CDR1 LNHNV, CDR2 YYDKDF (reference sequence). CDR3 length equals 19 residues. The CDR3 here is CATSRPVAGGFLSTDTQYF. In DNA, the CDR3 is TGTGCCACCAGCAGACCAGTAGCGGGGGGCTTTCTTAGCACAGATACGCAGTATTTT.

The chain is built from TRBV9 and TRBJ2-3; 7 bases map to TRBD2. The CDR3 has 15 amino acids. V trimming: 4 bases; J trimming: 1 base; junction bases outside the gene matches: 6. The germline V gene has CDR1 SGDLS and CDR2 YYNGEE. The CDR3, as DNA: TGTGCCAGCAGCCAGCCCAGCGGGGGCACAGATACGCAGTATTTT. This translates into CASSQPSGGTDTQYF.

V gene TRBV7-2 combines with J gene TRBJ1-1, with a tentative D call TRBD1 (5 bases). Germline V gene lookup returns CDR1 SGHTA and CDR2 FQGNSA. The V end lost 5 bases, the J end lost 6 bases, and 16 bases lay between the germline ends. The CDR3 sequence is 14 residues long. CDR3 bases: TGTGCCAGCAGCCTAGGGCCGGGACTTTCTGAAGCTTTCTTT. This gives the protein CASSLGPGLSEAFF.

The rearrangement links TRBV5-4 to TRBJ1-1, with D tentatively TRBD1 (5 bases). The V end was cut by 4 bases, the J end by 6 bases, with 16 bases between. This CDR3 region has 14 residues. Per the germline V gene, CDR1 is SGHNT and CDR2 is YYREEE (reference sequence). This chain's CDR3 is CASSPGQGGAEAFF. The CDR3 nucleotides read TGTGCCAGCAGCCCCGGCCAGGGTGGTGCTGAAGCTTTCTTT.

The chain uses TRBV5-8 and TRBJ2-1; 10 bases are shared with TRBD2. The J segment lost 3 bases and the V segment lost 2 bases, leaving 14 bases of the junction unmatched. Germline values: CDR1 SGHTS, CDR2 YDEGEE. CDR3 length: 19 residues. The CDR3 region is CASSFRSGGAGAIYNEQFF. The CDR3 coding sequence is TGTGCCAGCAGCTTTCGAAGCGGGGGGGCCGGGGCAATCTACAATGAGCAGTTCTTC.

The V and J genes are TRBV18 and TRBJ1-2, with D possibly being TRBD1 (5 bases). V was clipped by 4 bases and J by 8 bases, with 14 bases between them. The CDR3 is made up of 13 amino acids. In germline, CDR1 is KGHSH, CDR2 LQKENI. CDR3 region: CASSRQGASGYTF. The CDR3 DNA sequence: TGTGCCAGCTCACGTCAAGGGGCCTCGGGCTACACCTTC.

J is TRBJ2-5 and V is TRBV2, with D possibly matching TRBD2 (6 bases). The CDR3 spans 13 residues. In germline, CDR1 is SNHLY, CDR2 FYNNEI. V lost 4 bases to trimming and J lost 4 bases, with 10 bases between them. As DNA, the CDR3 is TGTGCCAGCAGTGGGTCGGAGGGAGAGACCCAGTACTTC. Its protein product is CASSGSEGETQYF.

In its sample, this clone was seen once. This chain connects TRBV10-1 to TRBJ1-1, with D uncertain. This CDR3 has 15 amino acids. The germline V gene encodes CDR1 WNHNN and CDR2 SYGVQD (reference sequence). V lost 7 bases to trimming and J lost 0 bases, with 15 bases between them. CDR3 region: CASKVRLVMNTEAFF. DNA for the CDR3: TGCGCCAGCAAGGTTCGGCTAGTAATGAACACTGAAGCTTTCTTT.